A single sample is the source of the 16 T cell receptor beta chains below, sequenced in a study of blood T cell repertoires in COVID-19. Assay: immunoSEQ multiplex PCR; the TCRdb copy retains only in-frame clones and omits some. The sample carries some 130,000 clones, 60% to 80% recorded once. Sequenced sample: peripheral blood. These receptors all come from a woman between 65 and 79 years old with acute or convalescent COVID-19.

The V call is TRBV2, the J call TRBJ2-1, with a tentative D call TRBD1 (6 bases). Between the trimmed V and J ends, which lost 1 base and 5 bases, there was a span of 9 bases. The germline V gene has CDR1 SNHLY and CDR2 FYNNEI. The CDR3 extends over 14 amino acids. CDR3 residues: CASSEEDSDNEQFF. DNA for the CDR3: TGTGCCAGCAGTGAAGAGGACAGCGACAATGAGCAGTTCTTC. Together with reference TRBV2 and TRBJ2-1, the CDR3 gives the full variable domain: EPEVTQTPSHQVTQMGQEVILRCVPISNHLYFYWYRQILGQKVEFLVSFYNNEISEKSEIFDDQFSVERPDGSNFTLKIRSTKLEDSAMYFCASSEEDSDNEQFFGPGTRLTVL.

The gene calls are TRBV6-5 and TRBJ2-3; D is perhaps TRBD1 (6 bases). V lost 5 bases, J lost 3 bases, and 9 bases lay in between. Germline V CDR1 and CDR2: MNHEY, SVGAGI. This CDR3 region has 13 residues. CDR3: CASSTQGTDTQYF. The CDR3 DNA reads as TGTGCCAGCAGTACCCAGGGGACAGATACGCAGTATTTT.

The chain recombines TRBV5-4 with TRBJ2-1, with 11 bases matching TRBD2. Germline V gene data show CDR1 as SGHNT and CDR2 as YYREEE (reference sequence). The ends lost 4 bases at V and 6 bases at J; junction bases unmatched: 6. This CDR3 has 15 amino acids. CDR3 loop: CASSPRSGRANEQFF. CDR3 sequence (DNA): TGTGCCAGCAGCCCGCGTAGCGGGAGGGCCAATGAGCAGTTCTTC.

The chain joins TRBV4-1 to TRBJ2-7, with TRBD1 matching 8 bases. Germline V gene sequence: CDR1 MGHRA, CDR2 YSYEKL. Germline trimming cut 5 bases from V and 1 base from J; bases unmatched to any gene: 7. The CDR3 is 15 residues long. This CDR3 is CASSYGTGLSYEQYF. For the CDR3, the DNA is TGCGCCAGCAGCTACGGGACAGGCCTTTCCTACGAGCAGTACTTC.

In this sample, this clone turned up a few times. CDR3 nucleotides: TGTGCCAGCAGCTCCGTACTAGCGGGGGTTCTCACCGGGGAGCTGTTTTTT. This codes for CASSSVLAGVLTGELFF. The chain combines TRBV7-2 with TRBJ2-2; 11 positions match TRBD2. Germline trimming cut 4 bases from V and 4 bases from J; bases unmatched to any gene: 8. The CDR3 is 17 residues long. The germline gives CDR1 SGHTA, CDR2 FQGNSA. Combining the CDR3 with reference TRBV7-2 and TRBJ2-2 gives the whole variable domain GAGVSQSPSNKVTEKGKDVELRCDPISGHTALYWYRQSLGQGLEFLIYFQGNSAPDKSGLPSDRFSAERTGGSVSTLTIQRTQQEDSAVYLCASSSVLAGVLTGELFFGEGSRLTVL.

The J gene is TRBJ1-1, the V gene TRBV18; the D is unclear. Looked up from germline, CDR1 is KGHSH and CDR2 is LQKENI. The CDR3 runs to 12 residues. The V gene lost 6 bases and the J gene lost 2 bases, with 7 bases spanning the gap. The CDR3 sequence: CASSPTNTEAFF. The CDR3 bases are TGTGCCAGCTCGCCGACAAACACTGAAGCTTTCTTT. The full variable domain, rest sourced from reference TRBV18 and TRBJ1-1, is NAGVMQNPRHLVRRRGQEARLRCSPMKGHSHVYWYRQLPEEGLKFMVYLQKENIIDESGMPKERFSAEFPKEGPSILRIQQVVRGDSAAYFCASSPTNTEAFFGQGTRLTVV.

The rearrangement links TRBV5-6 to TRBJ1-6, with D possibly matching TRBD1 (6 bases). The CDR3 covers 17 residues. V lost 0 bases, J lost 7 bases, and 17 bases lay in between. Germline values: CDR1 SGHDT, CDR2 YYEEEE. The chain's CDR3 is CASSLVLSGGTNSPLHF. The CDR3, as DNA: TGTGCCAGCAGCTTGGTCCTTTCGGGGGGCACAAATTCACCCCTCCACTTT.

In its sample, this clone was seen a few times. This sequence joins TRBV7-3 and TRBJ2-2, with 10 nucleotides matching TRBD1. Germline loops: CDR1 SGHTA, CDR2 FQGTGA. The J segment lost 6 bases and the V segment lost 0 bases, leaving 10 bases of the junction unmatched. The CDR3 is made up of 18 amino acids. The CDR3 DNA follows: TGTGCCAGCAGCTTAACGAACAGGAGACAGGGGGCGGCCGGGGAGCTGTTTTTT. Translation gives CASSLTNRRQGAAGELFF.

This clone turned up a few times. Written as DNA, the CDR3 is TGTGCCACCAGTGATTACGGACAGGGGACTTTCTTT. It translates to CATSDYGQGTFF. This chain uses TRBV24-1 with TRBJ1-1, with TRBD1 matching over 9 bases. CDR3 length: 12 amino acids. The V gene's germline CDR1 is KGHDR and CDR2 SFDVKD. Trimming took 2 bases from V and 12 from J; bases not matched to a gene: 3.

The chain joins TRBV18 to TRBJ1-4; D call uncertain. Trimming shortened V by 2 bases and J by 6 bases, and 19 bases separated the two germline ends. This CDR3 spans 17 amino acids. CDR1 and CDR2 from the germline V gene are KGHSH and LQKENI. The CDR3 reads CASSPSLSRAGYEKLFF. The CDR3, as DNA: TGTGCCAGCTCACCAAGTCTCTCGAGGGCCGGATATGAAAAACTGTTTTTT. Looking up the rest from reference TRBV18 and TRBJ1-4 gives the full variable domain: NAGVMQNPRHLVRRRGQEARLRCSPMKGHSHVYWYRQLPEEGLKFMVYLQKENIIDESGMPKERFSAEFPKEGPSILRIQQVVRGDSAAYFCASSPSLSRAGYEKLFFGSGTQLSVL.

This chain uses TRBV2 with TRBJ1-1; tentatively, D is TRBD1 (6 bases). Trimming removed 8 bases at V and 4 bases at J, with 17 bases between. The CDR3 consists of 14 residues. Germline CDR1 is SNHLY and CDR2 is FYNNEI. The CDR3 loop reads CASRYRERSTEAFF. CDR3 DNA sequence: TGTGCCAGCCGATACAGGGAGAGGAGCACTGAAGCTTTCTTT.

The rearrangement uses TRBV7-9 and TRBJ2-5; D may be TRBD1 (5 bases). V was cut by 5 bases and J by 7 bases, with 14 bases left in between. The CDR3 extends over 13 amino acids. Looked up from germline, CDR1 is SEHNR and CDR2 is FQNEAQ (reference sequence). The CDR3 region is CASSPQDPGTQYF. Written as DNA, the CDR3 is TGTGCCAGCAGCCCACAGGACCCAGGGACCCAGTACTTC. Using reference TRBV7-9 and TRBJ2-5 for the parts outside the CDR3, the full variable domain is DTGVSQNPRHKITKRGQNVTFRCDPISEHNRLYWYRQTLGQGPEFLTYFQNEAQLEKSRLLSDRFSAERPKGSFSTLEIQRTEQGDSAMYLCASSPQDPGTQYFGPGTRLLVL.

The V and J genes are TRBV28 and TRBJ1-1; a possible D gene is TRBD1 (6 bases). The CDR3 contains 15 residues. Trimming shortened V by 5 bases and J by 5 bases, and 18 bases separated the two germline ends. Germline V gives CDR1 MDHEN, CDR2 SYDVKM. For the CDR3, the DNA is TGTGCCAGCAGTCCCCATACAGGGATCAGGACTGAAGCTTTCTTT. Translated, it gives CASSPHTGIRTEAFF.

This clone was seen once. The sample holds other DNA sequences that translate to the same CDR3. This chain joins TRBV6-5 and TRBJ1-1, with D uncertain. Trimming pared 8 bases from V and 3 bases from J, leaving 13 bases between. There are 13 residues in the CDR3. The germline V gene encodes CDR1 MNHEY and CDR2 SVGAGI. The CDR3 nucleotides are TGTGCCAGCCGTTTGAGCTTTGACACTGAAGCTTTCTTT. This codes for CASRLSFDTEAFF.

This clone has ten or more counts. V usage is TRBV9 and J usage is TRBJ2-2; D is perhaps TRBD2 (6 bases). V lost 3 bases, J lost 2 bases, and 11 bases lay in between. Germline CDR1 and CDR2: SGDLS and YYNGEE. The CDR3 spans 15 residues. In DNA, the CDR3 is TGTGCCAGCAGCGCCGGGACTGTAAACACCGGGGAGCTGTTTTTT. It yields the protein CASSAGTVNTGELFF.

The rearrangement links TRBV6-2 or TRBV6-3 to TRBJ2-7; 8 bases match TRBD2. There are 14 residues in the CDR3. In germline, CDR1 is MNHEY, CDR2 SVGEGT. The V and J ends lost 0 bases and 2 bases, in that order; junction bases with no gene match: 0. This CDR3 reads CASSYSTSAYEQYF. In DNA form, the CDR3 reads TGTGCCAGCAGTTACTCGACTAGCGCCTACGAGCAGTACTTC.